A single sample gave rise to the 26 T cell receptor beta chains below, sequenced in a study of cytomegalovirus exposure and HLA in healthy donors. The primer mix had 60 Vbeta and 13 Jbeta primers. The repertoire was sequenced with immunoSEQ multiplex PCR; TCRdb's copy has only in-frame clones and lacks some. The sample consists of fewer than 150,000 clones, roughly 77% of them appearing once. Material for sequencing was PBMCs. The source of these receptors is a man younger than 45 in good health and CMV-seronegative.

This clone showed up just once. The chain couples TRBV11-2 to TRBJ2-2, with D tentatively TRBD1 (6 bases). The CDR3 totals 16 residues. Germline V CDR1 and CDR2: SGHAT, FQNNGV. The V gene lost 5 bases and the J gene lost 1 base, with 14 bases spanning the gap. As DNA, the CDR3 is TGTGCCAGCAGCGGATCCATGGACAGGAACACCGGGGAGCTGTTTTTT. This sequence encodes CASSGSMDRNTGELFF.

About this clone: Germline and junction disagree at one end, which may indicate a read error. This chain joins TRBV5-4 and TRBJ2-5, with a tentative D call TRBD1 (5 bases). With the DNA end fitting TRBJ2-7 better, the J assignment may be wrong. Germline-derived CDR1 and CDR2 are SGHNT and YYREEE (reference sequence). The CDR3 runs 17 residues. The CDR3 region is CASSLGPDQGASHEQYF. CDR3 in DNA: TGTGCCAGCAGCTTGGGCCCTGACCAAGGGGCCTCCCACGAGCAGTACTTC.

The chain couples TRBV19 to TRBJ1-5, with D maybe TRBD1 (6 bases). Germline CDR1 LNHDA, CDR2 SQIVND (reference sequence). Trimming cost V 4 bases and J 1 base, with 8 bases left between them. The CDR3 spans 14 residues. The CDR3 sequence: CASSRTDSNQPQHF. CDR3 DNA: TGTGCCAGTAGTAGGACAGACAGCAATCAGCCCCAGCATTTT.

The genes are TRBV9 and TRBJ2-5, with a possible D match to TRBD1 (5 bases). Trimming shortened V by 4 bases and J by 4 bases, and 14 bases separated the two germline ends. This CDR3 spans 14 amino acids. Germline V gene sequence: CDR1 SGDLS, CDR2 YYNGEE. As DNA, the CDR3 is TGTGCCAGCAGCCCGCACAGGACCGGAGAGACCCAGTACTTC. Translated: CASSPHRTGETQYF.

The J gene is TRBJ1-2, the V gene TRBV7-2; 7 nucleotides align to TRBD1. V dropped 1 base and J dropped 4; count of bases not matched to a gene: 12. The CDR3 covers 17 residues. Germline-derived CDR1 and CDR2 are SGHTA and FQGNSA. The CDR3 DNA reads TGTGCCAGCAGCTTAGACTACCGGACAGGAGGGAGCTATGGCTACACCTTC. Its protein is CASSLDYRTGGSYGYTF. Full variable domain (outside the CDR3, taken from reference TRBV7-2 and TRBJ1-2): GAGVSQSPSNKVTEKGKDVELRCDPISGHTALYWYRQSLGQGLEFLIYFQGNSAPDKSGLPSDRFSAERTGGSVSTLTIQRTQQEDSAVYLCASSLDYRTGGSYGYTFGSGTRLTVV.

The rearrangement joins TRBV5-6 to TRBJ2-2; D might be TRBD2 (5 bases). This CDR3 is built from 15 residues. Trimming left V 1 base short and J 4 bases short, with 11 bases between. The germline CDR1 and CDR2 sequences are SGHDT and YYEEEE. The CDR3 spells CASSLRRVPTGELFF. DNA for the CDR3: TGTGCCAGCAGCTTGAGGCGGGTCCCCACCGGGGAGCTGTTTTTT.

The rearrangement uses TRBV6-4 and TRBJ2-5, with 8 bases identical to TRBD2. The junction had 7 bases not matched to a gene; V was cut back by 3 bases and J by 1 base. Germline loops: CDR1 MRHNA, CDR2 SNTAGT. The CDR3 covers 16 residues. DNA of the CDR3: TGTGCCAGCAGTGAGGAAGCGGGAGAGGGCCAAGAGACCCAGTACTTC. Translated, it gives CASSEEAGEGQETQYF.

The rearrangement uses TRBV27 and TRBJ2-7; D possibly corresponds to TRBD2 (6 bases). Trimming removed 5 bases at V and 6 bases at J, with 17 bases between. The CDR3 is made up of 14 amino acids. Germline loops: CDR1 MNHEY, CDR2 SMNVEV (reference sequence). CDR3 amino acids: CASSPNGGEGEQYF. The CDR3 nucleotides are TGTGCCAGCAGTCCTAATGGAGGGGAAGGCGAGCAGTACTTC.

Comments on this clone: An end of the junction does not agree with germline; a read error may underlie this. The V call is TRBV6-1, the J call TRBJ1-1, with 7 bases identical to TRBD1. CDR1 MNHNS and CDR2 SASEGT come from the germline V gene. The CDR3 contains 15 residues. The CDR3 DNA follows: TGTGCCAGCAGTGAACTGGGGACAGTGAAAACTGAAGCTTTCTTT. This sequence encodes CASSELGTVKTEAFF.

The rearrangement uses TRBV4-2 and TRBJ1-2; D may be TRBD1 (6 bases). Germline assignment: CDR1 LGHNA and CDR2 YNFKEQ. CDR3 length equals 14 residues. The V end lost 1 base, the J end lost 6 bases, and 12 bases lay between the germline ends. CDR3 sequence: CASSQARGGNGYTF. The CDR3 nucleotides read TGTGCCAGCAGCCAAGCCAGGGGAGGGAATGGCTACACCTTC.

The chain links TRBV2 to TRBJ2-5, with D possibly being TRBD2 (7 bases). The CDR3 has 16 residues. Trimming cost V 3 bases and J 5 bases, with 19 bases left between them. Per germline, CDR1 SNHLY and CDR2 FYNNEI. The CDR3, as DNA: TGTGCCAGCAGTGAGGGGGGGGCGGGACAAGGGGAGACCCAGTACTTC. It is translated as CASSEGGAGQGETQYF.

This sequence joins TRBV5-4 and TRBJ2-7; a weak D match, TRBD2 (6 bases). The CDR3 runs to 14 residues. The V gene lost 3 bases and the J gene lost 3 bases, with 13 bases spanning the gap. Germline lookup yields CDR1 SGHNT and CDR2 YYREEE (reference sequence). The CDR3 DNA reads TGTGCCAGCAGCTCCCTGGGGGGTATCTACGAGCAGTACTTC. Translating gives CASSSLGGIYEQYF.

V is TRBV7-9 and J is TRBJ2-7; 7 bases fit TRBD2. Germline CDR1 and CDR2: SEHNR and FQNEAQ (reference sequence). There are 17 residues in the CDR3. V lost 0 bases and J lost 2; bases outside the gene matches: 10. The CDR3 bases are TGTGCCAGCAGCTTAGCGGATGGGGGGGGTCAAACCTACGAGCAGTACTTC. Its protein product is CASSLADGGGQTYEQYF. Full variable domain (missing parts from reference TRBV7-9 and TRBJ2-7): DTGVSQNPRHKITKRGQNVTFRCDPISEHNRLYWYRQTLGQGPEFLTYFQNEAQLEKSRLLSDRFSAERPKGSFSTLEIQRTEQGDSAMYLCASSLADGGGQTYEQYFGPGTRLTVT.

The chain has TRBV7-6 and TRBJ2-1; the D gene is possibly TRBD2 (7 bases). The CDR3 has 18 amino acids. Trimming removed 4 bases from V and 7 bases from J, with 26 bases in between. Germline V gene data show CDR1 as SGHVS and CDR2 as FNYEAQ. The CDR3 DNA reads TGTGCCAGCAGCTCCCCGCCGGGGAGGGGGGGGAGGACGAATGAGCAGTTCTTC. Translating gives CASSSPPGRGGRTNEQFF.

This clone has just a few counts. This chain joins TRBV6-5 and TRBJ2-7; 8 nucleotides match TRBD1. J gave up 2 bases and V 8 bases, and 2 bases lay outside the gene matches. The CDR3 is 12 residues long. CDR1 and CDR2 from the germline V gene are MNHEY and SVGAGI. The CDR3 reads CASGQGTYEQYF. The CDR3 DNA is TGTGCCAGCGGACAGGGCACCTACGAGCAGTACTTC.

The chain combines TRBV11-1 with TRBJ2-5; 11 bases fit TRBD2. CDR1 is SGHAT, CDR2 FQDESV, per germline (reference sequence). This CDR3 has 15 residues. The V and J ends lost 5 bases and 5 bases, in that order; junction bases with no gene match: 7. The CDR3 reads CASSKTSGGLETQYF. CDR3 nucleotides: TGTGCCAGCAGCAAAACTAGCGGGGGTCTGGAGACCCAGTACTTC.

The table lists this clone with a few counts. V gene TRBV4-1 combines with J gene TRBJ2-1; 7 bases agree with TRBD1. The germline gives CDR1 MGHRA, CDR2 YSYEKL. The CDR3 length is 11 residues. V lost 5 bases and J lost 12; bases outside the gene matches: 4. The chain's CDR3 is CASSGDSLQFF. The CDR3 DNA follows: TGCGCCAGCAGCGGGGACAGCTTGCAGTTCTTC.

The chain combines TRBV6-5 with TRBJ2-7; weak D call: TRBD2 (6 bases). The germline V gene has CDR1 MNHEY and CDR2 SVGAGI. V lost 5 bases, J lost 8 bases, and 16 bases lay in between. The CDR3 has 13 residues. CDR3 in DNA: TGTGCCAGCAGTACAAGAGGTGGCGGGAAGCAGTACTTC. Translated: CASSTRGGGKQYF.

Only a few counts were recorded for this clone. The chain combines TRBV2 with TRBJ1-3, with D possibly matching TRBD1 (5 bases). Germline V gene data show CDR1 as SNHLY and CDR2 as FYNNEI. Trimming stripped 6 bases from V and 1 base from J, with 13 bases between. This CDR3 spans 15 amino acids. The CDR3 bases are TGTGCCAGCAGGGCCCAGGGAAGGTCTGGAAACACCATATATTTT. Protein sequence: CASRAQGRSGNTIYF. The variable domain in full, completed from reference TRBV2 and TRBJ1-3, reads EPEVTQTPSHQVTQMGQEVILRCVPISNHLYFYWYRQILGQKVEFLVSFYNNEISEKSEIFDDQFSVERPDGSNFTLKIRSTKLEDSAMYFCASRAQGRSGNTIYFGEGSWLTVV.

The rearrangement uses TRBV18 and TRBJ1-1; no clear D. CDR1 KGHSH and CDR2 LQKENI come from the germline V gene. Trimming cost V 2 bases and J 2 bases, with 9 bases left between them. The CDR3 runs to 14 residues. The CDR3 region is CASSPGPANTEAFF. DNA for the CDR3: TGTGCCAGCTCACCAGGCCCCGCTAACACTGAAGCTTTCTTT.

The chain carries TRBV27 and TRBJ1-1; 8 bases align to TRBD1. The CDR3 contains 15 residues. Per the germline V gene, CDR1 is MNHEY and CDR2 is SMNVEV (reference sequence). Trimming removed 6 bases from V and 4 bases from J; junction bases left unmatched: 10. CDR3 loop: CASSHTTGARTEAFF. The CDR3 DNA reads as TGTGCCAGCAGCCATACGACAGGGGCCCGCACTGAAGCTTTCTTT.

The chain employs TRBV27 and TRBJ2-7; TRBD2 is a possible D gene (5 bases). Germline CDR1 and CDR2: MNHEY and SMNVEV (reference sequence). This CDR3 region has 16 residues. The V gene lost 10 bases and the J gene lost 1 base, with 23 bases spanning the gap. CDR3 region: CATRPAVARLSYEQYF. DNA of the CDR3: TGTGCCACCAGGCCGGCAGTAGCGCGACTTTCCTACGAGCAGTACTTC.

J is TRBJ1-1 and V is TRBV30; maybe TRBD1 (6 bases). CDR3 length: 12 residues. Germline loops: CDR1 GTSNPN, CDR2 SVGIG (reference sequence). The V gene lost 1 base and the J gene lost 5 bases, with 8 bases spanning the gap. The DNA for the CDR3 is TGTGCCTGGAGTGGTCAGGGGACTGAAGCTTTCTTT. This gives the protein CAWSGQGTEAFF.

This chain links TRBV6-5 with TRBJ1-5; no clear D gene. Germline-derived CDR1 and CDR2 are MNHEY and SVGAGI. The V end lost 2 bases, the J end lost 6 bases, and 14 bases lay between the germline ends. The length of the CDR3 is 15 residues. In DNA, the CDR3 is TGTGCCAGCAGTTACGGACCACGAGAGGGTCAGCCCCAGCATTTT. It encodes CASSYGPREGQPQHF.

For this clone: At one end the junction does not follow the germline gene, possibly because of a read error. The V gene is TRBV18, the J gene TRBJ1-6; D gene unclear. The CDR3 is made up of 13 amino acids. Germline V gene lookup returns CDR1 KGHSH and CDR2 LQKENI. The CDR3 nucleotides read TGTGCCAGCTCTGAGGGCTATAATTCACCCCTCAACTTT. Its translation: CASSEGYNSPLNF.

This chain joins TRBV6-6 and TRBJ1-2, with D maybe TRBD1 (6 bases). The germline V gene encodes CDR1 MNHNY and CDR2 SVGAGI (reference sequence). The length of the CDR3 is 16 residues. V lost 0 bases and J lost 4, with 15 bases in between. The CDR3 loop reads CASSYSKGGQTYGYTF. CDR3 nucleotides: TGTGCCAGCAGTTACTCGAAGGGGGGGCAGACCTATGGCTACACCTTC.